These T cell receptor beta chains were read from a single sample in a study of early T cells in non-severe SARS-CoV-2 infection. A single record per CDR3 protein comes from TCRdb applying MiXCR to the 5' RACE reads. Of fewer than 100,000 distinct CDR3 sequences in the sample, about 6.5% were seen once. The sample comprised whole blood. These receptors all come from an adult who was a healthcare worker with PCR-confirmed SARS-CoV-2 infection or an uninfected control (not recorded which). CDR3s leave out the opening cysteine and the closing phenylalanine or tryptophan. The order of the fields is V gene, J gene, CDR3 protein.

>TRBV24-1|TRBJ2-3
ATSEGGQGTDTQY
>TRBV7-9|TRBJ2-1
ASSFEPGRQNNEQF
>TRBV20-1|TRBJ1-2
SASPRGSTYGYT
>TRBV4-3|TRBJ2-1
ASSQDSGRGQF
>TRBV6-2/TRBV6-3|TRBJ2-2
ASSPRDTGELF
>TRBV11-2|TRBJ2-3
AASRTDTQY
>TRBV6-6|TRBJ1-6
ASNHRGDRPDPPLH
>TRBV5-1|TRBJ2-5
ASTQTGSQGETQY
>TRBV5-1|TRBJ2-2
ASSLDTGHTGELF
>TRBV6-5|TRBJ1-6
ASSYSGDRFHSPLH
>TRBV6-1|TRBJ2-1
ASSKGGTGTYNEQF
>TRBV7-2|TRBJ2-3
ASSLSGTSGNYAQY
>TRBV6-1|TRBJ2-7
ASSGRLGGTYEQY
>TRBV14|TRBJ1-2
ASSQDQNYGYT
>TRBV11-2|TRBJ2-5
ASSLHLPGIGETQY
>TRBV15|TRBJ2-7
ATSRDTGVGEQY
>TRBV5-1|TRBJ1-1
ASSKSTGEAF
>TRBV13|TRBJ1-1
ASSLTTEAF